The entry below gives a single T cell receptor (beta chain) sequence along with its context. As originally analysed: Reference gene primer amplification gave estimated nucleated cell counts. Generated by immunoSEQ multiplex PCR, the TCRdb table keeps only in-frame clones and is missing some. The D gene and trimming were derived from the DNA, and the V and J assignments and clone size from that table. The repertoire includes approximately 170,000 clones, approximately 85% of them detected once, and roughly 1.1% sits in the top ten. The trim removed 2 bases at V and 4 bases at J, leaving 10 bases unmatched. The CDR3 length is 16 residues. The germline V gene has CDR1 KGHSH and CDR2 LQKENI. The data belong to a study of blood T cell repertoires in COVID-19. The overall study: Italy, Spain and the United States were the sources of the convalescent and acute COVID-19 samples. PBMCs, B-cell-depleted T cells, or T cells provided the cDNA or gDNA that made up the material.

The sequencing sample was made of peripheral blood. This TCR derives from a man in his sixties who had recovered from COVID-19. The V gene is TRBV18, the J gene TRBJ2-7; 8 bases fit TRBD1. The CDR3 sequence is CASSPSLAGGRYEQYF. The DNA for the CDR3 is TGTGCCAGCTCACCATCGTTGGCAGGGGGCAGGTACGAGCAGTACTTC.